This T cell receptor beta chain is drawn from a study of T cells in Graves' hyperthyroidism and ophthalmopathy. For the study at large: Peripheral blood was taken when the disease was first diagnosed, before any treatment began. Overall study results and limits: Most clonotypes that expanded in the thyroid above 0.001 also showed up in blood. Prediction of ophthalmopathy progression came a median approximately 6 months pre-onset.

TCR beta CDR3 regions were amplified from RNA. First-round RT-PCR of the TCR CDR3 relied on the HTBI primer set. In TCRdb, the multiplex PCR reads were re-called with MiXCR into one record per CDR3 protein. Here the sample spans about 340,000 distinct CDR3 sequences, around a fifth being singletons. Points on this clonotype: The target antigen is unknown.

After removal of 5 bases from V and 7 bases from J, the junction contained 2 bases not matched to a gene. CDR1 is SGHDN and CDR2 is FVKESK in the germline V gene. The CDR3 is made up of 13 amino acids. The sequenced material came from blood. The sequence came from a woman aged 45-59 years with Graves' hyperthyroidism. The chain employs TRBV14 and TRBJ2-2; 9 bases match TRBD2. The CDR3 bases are TGTGCCAGCAGCAAGCGGGAGGTCGGGGAGCTGTTTTTT. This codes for CASSKREVGELFF.